Listed here are 3 T cell receptor beta chains from one sample, sequenced in a study of shared clonotypes between healthy human individuals. Assay used: immunoSEQ multiplex PCR; TCRdb lists only in-frame clones, some missing. Of under 2,500,000 clones in the sample, under 97% were seen once. Sequencing input: naive CD4+ T cells sorted from blood. Subset here: CD45RA+ positively selected. All receptors derive from a man aged 18 to 35 in good health.

The CDR3 nucleotides read TGTGCCAGCAGCTTAGCGGGGGGAGAGACCCAGTACTTC. Translation gives CASSLAGGETQYF. The chain has TRBV7-6 and TRBJ2-5; maybe TRBD2 (6 bases). Germline assignment: CDR1 SGHVS and CDR2 FNYEAQ. The CDR3 length is 13 residues. V was cut by 0 bases and J by 4 bases, with 6 bases left in between.

The genes are TRBV19 and TRBJ1-5, with 10 nucleotides matching TRBD1. This CDR3 comprises 16 residues. CDR1 LNHDA and CDR2 SQIVND come from the germline V gene (reference sequence). The ends lost 7 bases at V and 0 bases at J; junction bases unmatched: 6. The CDR3 here is CASTIRDRGSNQPQHF. The CDR3 DNA follows: TGTGCCAGTACTATCCGGGACAGGGGTAGCAATCAGCCCCAGCATTTT. Looking up the rest from reference TRBV19 and TRBJ1-5 gives the full variable domain: DGGITQSPKYLFRKEGQNVTLSCEQNLNHDAMYWYRQDPGQGLRLIYYSQIVNDFQKGDIAEGYSVSREKKESFPLTVTSAQKNPTAFYLCASTIRDRGSNQPQHFGDGTRLSIL.

This chain uses TRBV6-6 with TRBJ1-6; D remains ambiguous. The CDR3 length is 14 residues. The germline V gene encodes CDR1 MNHNY and CDR2 SVGAGI (reference sequence). V was pared by 0 bases and J by 7 bases, with 7 bases between. The CDR3 DNA reads TGTGCCAGCAGTTACTCAGATTGGAATTCACCCCTCCACTTT. Encoded protein: CASSYSDWNSPLHF.